This T cell receptor beta chain was profiled in a study of blood T cell repertoires in COVID-19. Study-level information: T cells, B-cell-depleted T cells, or PBMCs supplied cDNA or gDNA.

Using immunoSEQ multiplex PCR, the repertoire was profiled, and TCRdb retains in-frame clones only, with some absent. The table includes about 250,000 clones, approximately 85% detected once. This clone was counted many times. V lost 1 base and J 1 base, leaving 12 bases between the germline ends. Germline CDR1 SGHDN, CDR2 FVKESK. This CDR3 has 16 residues. The receptor comes from a man over 45 with active or convalescent COVID-19. The chain uses TRBV14 and TRBJ2-3; D perhaps matches TRBD2 (6 bases). The sequenced sample consisted of peripheral blood. In DNA form, the CDR3 reads TGTGCCAGCAGCCAAGGGACTAACCCCCGCACAGATACGCAGTATTTT. Encoded protein: CASSQGTNPRTDTQYF.